The 5 T cell receptor beta chains below come from one sample, sequenced in a study of blood T cell repertoires in COVID-19. Sequenced by immunoSEQ multiplex PCR; TCRdb stores in-frame clones only, minus some. The sample contains under 250,000 clones, over 80% of which appear only once. Input material: PBMCs or T cells enriched from blood (not recorded which). The receptors come from a woman in her twenties or thirties with acute COVID-19.

This clone was observed once. The CDR3 is CASSQGDTNQPQHF. The CDR3 nucleotides read TGTGCCAGCAGCCAAGGGGACACCAATCAGCCCCAGCATTTT. The genes are TRBV3-1 (or the pseudogene TRBV3-2) and TRBJ1-5; a weak D match, TRBD1 (6 bases). V gave up 1 base and J gave up 3 bases, with 7 bases separating them. Germline V gives CDR1 LGHDT, CDR2 YNNKEL (reference sequence). The CDR3 is made up of 14 amino acids.

This clone appeared once. The chain joins TRBV5-1 to TRBJ2-7; 7 bases are a match to TRBD1. Unmatched junction bases numbered 9, after V lost 6 bases and J lost 3 bases. Per germline, CDR1 SGHRS and CDR2 YFSETQ. This CDR3 has 14 amino acids. The CDR3, as DNA: TGCGCCAGCACTTCAAACAGGGGAGACTACGAGCAGTACTTC. Translation: CASTSNRGDYEQYF.

This chain uses TRBV6-1 with TRBJ2-7; 7 bases line up with TRBD1. Germline CDR1 reads MNHNS; CDR2 reads SASEGT. Trimming at V came to 1 base and at J to 2 bases, leaving 5 bases not matched to a gene. There are 15 residues in the CDR3. In DNA form, the CDR3 reads TGTGCCAGCAGTGAAGGAGGGACAGACCCCTACGAGCAGTACTTC. It codes for CASSEGGTDPYEQYF.

The chain uses TRBV5-1 and TRBJ2-6; 8 bases match TRBD1. The CDR3 is 15 residues long. Germline CDR1 and CDR2: SGHRS and YFSETQ. The V segment lost 6 bases and the J segment 6 bases; nucleotides outside the gene matches: 8. The DNA of the CDR3 is TGCGCCAGCACCAAAGACAGGGGTGTGGCCAACGTCCTGACTTTC. Translating gives CASTKDRGVANVLTF. The entire variable domain, with the rest obtained from reference TRBV5-1 and TRBJ2-6, is as follows: KAGVTQTPRYLIKTRGQQVTLSCSPISGHRSVSWYQQTPGQGLQFLFEYFSETQRNKGNFPGRFSGRQFSNSRSEMNVSTLELGDSALYLCASTKDRGVANVLTFGAGSRLTVL.

A few counts support this clone. The gene calls are TRBV5-1 and TRBJ1-4; the D gene is possibly TRBD1 (6 bases). V was shortened by 5 bases and J by 7 bases, with 12 bases between the two germline ends. The CDR3 length is 13 residues. Looked up from germline, CDR1 is SGHRS and CDR2 is YFSETQ. The CDR3 DNA follows: TGCGCCAGCAGACTGAGGGGGGGTGAAAAACTGTTTTTT. It is translated as CASRLRGGEKLFF.